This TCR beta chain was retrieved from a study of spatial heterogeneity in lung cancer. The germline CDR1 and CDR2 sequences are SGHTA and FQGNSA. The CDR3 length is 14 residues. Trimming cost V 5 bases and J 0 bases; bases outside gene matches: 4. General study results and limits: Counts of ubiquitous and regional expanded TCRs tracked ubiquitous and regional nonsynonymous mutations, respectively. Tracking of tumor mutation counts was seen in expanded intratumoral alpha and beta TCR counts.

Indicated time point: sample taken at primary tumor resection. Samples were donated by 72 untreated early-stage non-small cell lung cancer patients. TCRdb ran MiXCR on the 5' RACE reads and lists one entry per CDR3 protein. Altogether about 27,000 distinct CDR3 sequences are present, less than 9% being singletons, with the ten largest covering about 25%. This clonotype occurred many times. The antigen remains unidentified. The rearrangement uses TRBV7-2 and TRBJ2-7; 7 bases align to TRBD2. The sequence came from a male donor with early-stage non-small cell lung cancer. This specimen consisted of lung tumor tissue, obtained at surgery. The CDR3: CASSPWTSSYEQYF. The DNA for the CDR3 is TGTGCCAGCAGCCCCTGGACTAGCTCCTACGAGCAGTACTTC.